This T cell receptor beta chain originates from a study of CD8 T cells in Susac syndrome. This clonotype was seen only once. Antigen unknown. The TEMRA cells underwent FACS enrichment, while the CD8+ and CD4+ T cells underwent negative isolation. An input of roughly 0.5 to 1 ug of RNA was subjected to reverse transcription using random hexamers. TCR beta CDR3 was amplified by immunoSEQ multiplex PCR. This amplification extended across 54 Vbeta and 13 Jbeta segments. One entry per CDR3 protein results from TCRdb running MiXCR on the immunoSEQ multiplex PCR reads. The data show 200,000 to 250,000 distinct CDR3 sequences, about 94% seen once. The CDR3 has 13 amino acids. Trimming removed 0 bases at V and 6 bases at J, with 10 bases between. CDR1 and CDR2 from the germline V gene are SGHNT and YYREEE (reference sequence). Regarding the study as a whole: In Susac syndrome, the CD4+ T cell repertoires did not show clonal expansion. In its TCR sequencing and HLA analysis, the study acknowledged that the number of individuals was relatively small.

V and J are TRBV5-4 and TRBJ2-7; D tentatively reads TRBD1 or TRBD2 (5 bases each). The source material was CD4+ T cells from PBMCs. This TCR was sampled from a human donor with Susac syndrome. This CDR3 reads CASSLARGVEQYF. The CDR3 DNA is TGTGCCAGCAGCTTGGCCCGAGGGGTCGAGCAGTACTTC.